The rows below give T cell receptor beta chains drawn from one sample of a study of graft-versus-host responses after intestinal transplantation. Data came from immunoSEQ multiplex PCR; TCRdb stores just in-frame clones and leaves some out. This table holds about 70,000 clones, approximately 94% found once. Their specific antigens are unknown. The input for sequencing was unstimulated CD8+ T cells sorted from spleen or lymph node cells, taken before intestinal transplant. The receptor source for this set is a human donor who received an intestinal transplant. CDR3s include the opening cysteine and the closing phenylalanine or tryptophan. Each record gives: J gene, clone size, D gene, V gene, CDR3 protein, CDR3 DNA. D genes are given only for firm matches. Size tells how often a clone was seen (once, few, many) or the class of an expanded clone, and some rows leave it out.

j_call: TRBJ2-4; clone_size: .; d_call: TRBD1; v_call: TRBV28; cdr3_aa: CASSLSLRQGSGNIQYF; cdr3_nt: TGTGCCAGCAGTTTATCGCTAAGACAGGGGTCTGGAAACATTCAGTACTTC
j_call: TRBJ2-1; clone_size: .; d_call: .; v_call: TRBV7-9; cdr3_aa: CASSPLAAEQFF; cdr3_nt: TGTGCCAGCAGCCCCCTAGCAGCCGAGCAGTTCTTC
j_call: TRBJ1-2; clone_size: .; d_call: TRBD1; v_call: TRBV14; cdr3_aa: CASSPGQGGYTF; cdr3_nt: TGTGCCAGCAGCCCCGGACAGGGCGGCTACACCTTC
j_call: TRBJ1-5; clone_size: .; d_call: .; v_call: TRBV6-5; cdr3_aa: CASSYGPPGRPQHF; cdr3_nt: TGTGCCAGCAGTTACGGCCCCCCGGGGCGGCCCCAGCATTTT
j_call: TRBJ2-7; clone_size: .; d_call: .; v_call: TRBV5-6; cdr3_aa: CASTDFYEQYF; cdr3_nt: TGTGCCAGCACCGATTTCTACGAGCAGTACTTC
j_call: TRBJ2-1; clone_size: .; d_call: .; v_call: TRBV7-2; cdr3_aa: CASRTGTSRYNEQFF; cdr3_nt: TGTGCCAGCAGAACCGGGACCTCGAGGTACAATGAGCAGTTCTTC
j_call: TRBJ2-1; clone_size: .; d_call: TRBD1; v_call: TRBV27; cdr3_aa: CASSPTLAAGTGNYNEQFF; cdr3_nt: TGTGCCAGCAGCCCCACTTTAGCTGCCGGGACAGGGAACTACAATGAGCAGTTCTTC
j_call: TRBJ2-2; clone_size: .; d_call: .; v_call: TRBV29-1; cdr3_aa: CSVSDSLTGELFF; cdr3_nt: TGCAGCGTTTCGGACAGCCTCACCGGGGAGCTGTTTTTT
j_call: TRBJ2-3; clone_size: .; d_call: .; v_call: TRBV5-1; cdr3_aa: CASSLVTDTQYF; cdr3_nt: TGCGCCAGCAGCTTGGTTACAGATACGCAGTATTTT
j_call: TRBJ2-7; clone_size: .; d_call: .; v_call: TRBV6-1; cdr3_aa: CASSLAPDHYEQYF; cdr3_nt: TGTGCCAGCAGTTTGGCGCCTGATCACTACGAGCAGTACTTC
j_call: TRBJ1-1; clone_size: .; d_call: .; v_call: TRBV7-6; cdr3_aa: CASSLGVGTEAFF; cdr3_nt: TGTGCCAGCAGCTTAGGGGTAGGCACTGAAGCTTTCTTT
j_call: TRBJ2-1; clone_size: .; d_call: TRBD1; v_call: TRBV10-3; cdr3_aa: CAISEGTGRRSTRYNEQFF; cdr3_nt: TGTGCCATCAGTGAGGGGACAGGGAGGAGGTCAACGCGGTACAATGAGCAGTTCTTC
j_call: TRBJ1-2; clone_size: .; d_call: TRBD1; v_call: TRBV5-1; cdr3_aa: CASSGPGQGNYGYTF; cdr3_nt: TGCGCCAGCAGCGGGCCGGGACAGGGGAACTATGGCTACACCTTC
j_call: TRBJ1-1; clone_size: .; d_call: TRBD1; v_call: TRBV29-1; cdr3_aa: CSGRTGKNTEAFF; cdr3_nt: TGCAGCGGGAGGACAGGGAAGAACACTGAAGCTTTCTTT
j_call: TRBJ2-7; clone_size: .; d_call: .; v_call: TRBV27; cdr3_aa: CASSWDRTSSYEQYF; cdr3_nt: TGTGCCAGCAGTTGGGACAGGACTAGCTCCTACGAGCAGTACTTC
j_call: TRBJ2-1; clone_size: .; d_call: TRBD2; v_call: TRBV18; cdr3_aa: CASSPSGLAGVVSSYNEQFF; cdr3_nt: TGTGCCAGCTCGCCCTCGGGACTAGCGGGAGTGGTCTCCTCCTACAATGAGCAGTTCTTC
j_call: TRBJ2-7; clone_size: .; d_call: .; v_call: TRBV27; cdr3_aa: CASSFLGYEQYF; cdr3_nt: TGTGCCAGCAGCTTTCTAGGATACGAGCAGTACTTC
j_call: TRBJ1-2; clone_size: .; d_call: .; v_call: TRBV12-2; cdr3_aa: CASRDVWVSFYGYTF; cdr3_nt: TGTGCAAGTCGCGACGTTTGGGTCAGCTTCTATGGCTACACCTTC
j_call: TRBJ2-1; clone_size: .; d_call: .; v_call: TRBV2; cdr3_aa: CASSEGDEAFF; cdr3_nt: TGTGCCAGCAGTGAAGGGGACGAGGCGTTCTTC
j_call: TRBJ2-7; clone_size: .; d_call: TRBD2; v_call: TRBV6-5; cdr3_aa: CASSYSASGHEQYF; cdr3_nt: TGTGCCAGCAGTTACTCAGCTAGCGGCCACGAGCAGTACTTC
j_call: TRBJ2-1; clone_size: .; d_call: TRBD2; v_call: TRBV10-3; cdr3_aa: CAIKSGSGLGTNEQFF; cdr3_nt: TGTGCCATCAAGTCGGGTTCGGGACTAGGGACCAATGAGCAGTTCTTC
j_call: TRBJ1-1; clone_size: .; d_call: .; v_call: TRBV7-2; cdr3_aa: CASGRGSMNTEAFF; cdr3_nt: TGTGCCAGCGGCAGGGGTAGCATGAACACTGAAGCTTTCTTT
j_call: TRBJ2-7; clone_size: .; d_call: .; v_call: TRBV7-3; cdr3_aa: CAKISRGYEQYF; cdr3_nt: TGTGCTAAAATCTCCCGCGGGTACGAGCAGTACTTC
j_call: TRBJ1-2; clone_size: .; d_call: .; v_call: TRBV7-2; cdr3_aa: CASSLGRDWSYGYTF; cdr3_nt: TGTGCCAGCAGCTTAGGCAGGGACTGGTCCTATGGCTACACCTTC
j_call: TRBJ2-1; clone_size: once; d_call: .; v_call: TRBV7-7; cdr3_aa: CASSLSSDPGLIHNEQFF; cdr3_nt: TGTGCCAGCAGCTTATCCTCGGACCCAGGGTTAATTCACAATGAGCAGTTCTTC
j_call: TRBJ1-2; clone_size: .; d_call: .; v_call: TRBV19; cdr3_aa: CASLGSARRTYGYTF; cdr3_nt: TGTGCCAGTTTGGGCAGCGCCAGGAGAACTTATGGCTACACCTTC
j_call: TRBJ2-1; clone_size: .; d_call: .; v_call: TRBV7-9; cdr3_aa: CASSRARAGWDEQFF; cdr3_nt: TGTGCCAGCAGCAGGGCAAGGGCCGGGTGGGATGAGCAGTTCTTC
j_call: TRBJ2-1; clone_size: .; d_call: TRBD2; v_call: TRBV4-1; cdr3_aa: CASSQGLAGGASYNEQFF; cdr3_nt: TGCGCCAGCAGCCAAGGTCTAGCGGGAGGGGCCTCCTACAATGAGCAGTTCTTC
j_call: TRBJ2-1; clone_size: once; d_call: TRBD2; v_call: TRBV6-5; cdr3_aa: CASSSLLAGEKNEQFF; cdr3_nt: TGTGCCAGCAGTTCCCTACTAGCGGGAGAGAAAAATGAGCAGTTCTTC
j_call: TRBJ2-2; clone_size: .; d_call: .; v_call: TRBV7-9; cdr3_aa: CASSLSGGVGDTGELFF; cdr3_nt: TGTGCCAGCAGCTTATCCGGAGGGGTCGGTGACACCGGGGAGCTGTTTTTT
j_call: TRBJ2-7; clone_size: .; d_call: TRBD1; v_call: TRBV13; cdr3_aa: CASSSGQEVPYEQYF; cdr3_nt: TGTGCCAGCAGCTCGGGACAGGAAGTCCCCTACGAGCAGTACTTC
j_call: TRBJ2-3; clone_size: .; d_call: .; v_call: TRBV5-1; cdr3_aa: CASSLTSRVPDTQYF; cdr3_nt: TGCGCCAGCAGCTTGACTAGCCGGGTCCCAGATACGCAGTATTTT
j_call: TRBJ2-7; clone_size: once; d_call: TRBD2; v_call: TRBV4-1; cdr3_aa: CASSQVVPTSGPPSGGSYEQYF; cdr3_nt: TGCGCCAGCAGCCAAGTTGTCCCTACTAGCGGCCCACCCTCGGGGGGCTCCTACGAGCAGTACTTC
j_call: TRBJ2-3; clone_size: .; d_call: TRBD2; v_call: TRBV7-3; cdr3_aa: CASSFIAGGTDTQYF; cdr3_nt: TGTGCCAGCAGCTTCATAGCGGGAGGCACAGATACGCAGTATTTT
j_call: TRBJ2-7; clone_size: .; d_call: TRBD1; v_call: TRBV15; cdr3_aa: CATSRDSRGSAYEQYF; cdr3_nt: TGTGCCACCAGCAGAGATAGCAGGGGGAGTGCGTACGAGCAGTACTTC
j_call: TRBJ2-7; clone_size: .; d_call: TRBD1; v_call: TRBV15; cdr3_aa: CATSRDRTGGAYEQYF; cdr3_nt: TGTGCCACCAGCAGAGATCGCACAGGGGGTGCCTACGAGCAGTACTTC
j_call: TRBJ2-5; clone_size: .; d_call: TRBD2; v_call: TRBV4-1; cdr3_aa: CASSQASGFYQETQYF; cdr3_nt: TGCGCCAGCAGCCAGGCTAGCGGCTTTTACCAAGAGACCCAGTACTTC
j_call: TRBJ1-2; clone_size: .; d_call: .; v_call: TRBV7-4; cdr3_aa: CASTTVLDSGYGYTF; cdr3_nt: TGTGCCAGCACCACAGTTTTGGACAGCGGGTATGGCTACACCTTC
j_call: TRBJ1-5; clone_size: .; d_call: .; v_call: TRBV6-5; cdr3_aa: CASSYGGQQNQPQHF; cdr3_nt: TGTGCCAGCAGTTATGGCGGACAGCAGAATCAGCCCCAGCATTTT